This T cell receptor beta chain appears in the sequencing data of a study of shared clonotypes between healthy human individuals. Findings of the study overall: Large sequencing depth failed to make sorted-subset sequencing complete, rarefaction showed.

This table comes from immunoSEQ multiplex PCR, and its TCRdb copy is limited to in-frame clones, with some not included. The sample carries some 630,000 clones, roughly 96% recorded once. Comments on this clone: The antigen remains unidentified.

The naive CD8 subset, CD45RO-negative cells positively selected for CCR7, excluded terminally differentiated effector memory CD45RA+ cells. Per the germline V gene, CDR1 is MNHEY and CDR2 is SMNVEV (reference sequence). The V and J ends lost 5 bases and 5 bases, in that order; junction bases with no gene match: 4. This CDR3 spans 14 amino acids. The TCR sequence derives from a woman aged 25 to 45 in good health. This chain connects TRBV27 to TRBJ1-1; 11 bases are a match to TRBD1. Sequencing input: naive CD8+ T cells sorted from blood. The CDR3 loop is CASSRGTGGTEAFF. CDR3 nucleotides: TGTGCCAGCAGTAGAGGGACAGGGGGAACTGAAGCTTTCTTT.